This TCR beta chain was recorded in a study of blood T cell repertoires in COVID-19 (dated by TCRdb to the early 2020s). Notes on the research overall: Samples from collaborators originated in the United States, Italy and Spain and spanned both the acute and convalescent phases of COVID-19. The material from the prospective study consisted of cDNA or gDNA derived from T cells, B-cell-depleted T cells, or PBMCs. Deeply sampled blood TCRbeta repertoires from subjects exposed to, actively infected with, or recovered from COVID-19 were included in the dataset. The repertoires were made available in a free public database intended to serve as a resource for research on the immune response to SARS-CoV-2. The samples were drawn from two sources: the first 160 participants of the ongoing ImmuneRACE study, and 1,254 subjects contributed by 6 global collaborators. A de-identified subject ID, COVID-19 status, age in years and sex were almost always included in the sample metadata. Where available, HLA class I and class II types were obtained from metadata supplied by the sample provider rather than from assay-based typing. Overall study results and their limits: How much clinical and demographic metadata was included differed by source and by participant, and the metadata was provided uncurated.

Details on this clone: Its antigen is currently not known. No base quality information exists; no much larger clone differs at one position.

The collaborating institutions used their own protocols to collect whole blood in K2EDTA tubes. Collaborator samples were shipped for TCRbeta analysis as frozen whole blood, isolated PBMCs, or DNA extracted from either sample type. TCRbeta CDR3 regions were amplified from genomic DNA using the immunoSEQ Assay, a bias-controlled multiplex PCR. As for the authors' bioinformatics: Nucleated cell counts per sample were estimated from amplification of reference gene primers within the assay. To quantify the absolute abundance of each unique TCRbeta CDR3 rearrangement, sequence reads were collapsed and filtered. For each sample, productive Simpson clonality was calculated by taking the square root of Simpson's diversity index across productive rearrangements. What TCRdb holds here is the immuneACCESS table cut down to in-frame rearrangements. Part of the clones is not present; checked against another copy, under half of the missing clones reflect an unresolved V gene, and the others are unexplained. That table furnishes V, J and clone size, whereas the DNA furnished D and trimming. The sample contains around 80,000 clones, around nine tenths of them found a single time. 0.58% of the sample is taken by the ten largest.

This clonotype was sampled from a man in his 60s with acute or convalescent COVID-19. Sequences were obtained from peripheral blood.

The CDR3 has the sequence CASSFGQSGNTIYF. Here is the DNA: TGCGCCAGCAGCTTTGGACAGAGTGGAAACACCATATATTTT. The chain is encoded by TRBV5-1 joined to TRBJ1-3; the D region possibly corresponds to TRBD1 (6 bases align). Including the terminal cysteine and phenylalanine, the CDR3 comprises 14 residues. Only CDR3 DNA is held: 42 bases, read in frame from base 1. At the junction V is shortened by 2 bases and J by 3 bases, with 9 bases in between. The germline V gene gives CDR1 as SGHRS and CDR2 as YFSETQ.